A selection of T cell receptor beta chains follows, all from one sample in a study of T cells in Graves' hyperthyroidism and ophthalmopathy. TCRdb fed the multiplex PCR reads into MiXCR, producing one record per CDR3 protein. This sample has approximately 640,000 distinct CDR3 sequences, with around 15% found just once. Sequenced sample: blood. Receptor source: a woman in her twenties or thirties with Graves' hyperthyroidism. Both conserved end residues are part of each CDR3. The D gene is left open where the match is weak. The size field is filled for only some rows; it gives once, few, many or a size class.

v_call: TRBV20-1; j_call: TRBJ2-3; clone_size: .; d_call: TRBD1; cdr3_aa: CSAPTAQGGPDTQYF; cdr3_nt: TGCAGTGCCCCGACGGCACAGGGGGGTCCAGATACGCAGTATTTT
v_call: TRBV29-1; j_call: TRBJ1-2; clone_size: .; d_call: TRBD1; cdr3_aa: CSVERRQGYYGYTF; cdr3_nt: TGCAGCGTTGAAAGGCGACAGGGATACTATGGCTACACCTTC
v_call: TRBV19; j_call: TRBJ1-2; clone_size: .; d_call: .; cdr3_aa: CASTPSDLDYGYTF; cdr3_nt: TGTGCCAGTACCCCATCGGATTTAGACTATGGCTACACCTTC
v_call: TRBV7-2; j_call: TRBJ2-7; clone_size: few; d_call: TRBD2; cdr3_aa: CASSFDRGGTAYEQYF; cdr3_nt: TGTGCCAGCAGCTTCGATCGGGGGGGGACTGCCTACGAGCAGTACTTC
v_call: TRBV3-1; j_call: TRBJ2-7; clone_size: many; d_call: .; cdr3_aa: CASSQVTRSYEQYF; cdr3_nt: TGTGCCAGCAGCCAAGTAACTAGATCCTACGAGCAGTACTTC
v_call: TRBV5-1; j_call: TRBJ2-5; clone_size: few; d_call: TRBD1; cdr3_aa: CASSLQPSGQGRETQYF; cdr3_nt: TGCGCCAGCAGCTTACAACCTTCCGGACAGGGACGGGAGACCCAGTACTTC
v_call: TRBV5-6; j_call: TRBJ2-7; clone_size: .; d_call: TRBD2; cdr3_aa: CASSLIITLRSGAPYEQYF; cdr3_nt: TGTGCCAGCAGCCTAATAATAACTCTGCGGAGCGGGGCTCCCTACGAGCAGTACTTC
v_call: TRBV12-3/TRBV12-4; j_call: TRBJ2-7; clone_size: .; d_call: .; cdr3_aa: CASSLAPRYEQYF; cdr3_nt: TGTGCCAGCAGTTTAGCCCCGCGGTACGAGCAGTACTTC
v_call: TRBV12-3/TRBV12-4; j_call: TRBJ2-1; clone_size: many; d_call: .; cdr3_aa: CASTQRARYNEQFF; cdr3_nt: TGTGCCAGCACTCAAAGGGCTAGATACAATGAGCAGTTCTTC
v_call: TRBV28; j_call: TRBJ1-5; clone_size: .; d_call: .; cdr3_aa: CASSLSGEGNQPQHF; cdr3_nt: TGTGCCAGCAGTTTATCCGGGGAGGGTAATCAGCCCCAGCATTTT
v_call: TRBV19; j_call: TRBJ1-5; clone_size: .; d_call: .; cdr3_aa: CASSISGGSNQPQHF; cdr3_nt: TGTGCCAGTAGTATAAGCGGGGGAAGCAATCAGCCCCAGCATTTT
v_call: TRBV27; j_call: TRBJ1-5; clone_size: .; d_call: .; cdr3_aa: CASSFRGAFNQPQHF; cdr3_nt: TGTGCCAGCAGTTTCAGAGGGGCGTTTAATCAGCCCCAGCATTTT
v_call: TRBV5-1; j_call: TRBJ2-2; clone_size: few; d_call: TRBD2; cdr3_aa: CASSVPGLASAGELFF; cdr3_nt: TGCGCCAGCAGCGTCCCGGGACTAGCTTCCGCCGGGGAGCTGTTTTTT
v_call: TRBV6-5; j_call: TRBJ2-7; clone_size: many; d_call: .; cdr3_aa: CASSYDRNYEQYF; cdr3_nt: TGTGCCAGCAGTTACGACAGGAATTACGAGCAGTACTTC
v_call: TRBV28; j_call: TRBJ1-1; clone_size: many; d_call: .; cdr3_aa: CASSSGDLLMNTEAFF; cdr3_nt: TGTGCCAGCAGTTCCGGGGACCTGCTTATGAACACTGAAGCTTTCTTT
v_call: TRBV3-1; j_call: TRBJ2-3; clone_size: few; d_call: TRBD2; cdr3_aa: CASSSRTSGDPDTQYF; cdr3_nt: TGTGCCAGCAGCTCTCGGACTAGCGGGGACCCAGATACGCAGTATTTT
v_call: TRBV13; j_call: TRBJ2-3; clone_size: many; d_call: TRBD2; cdr3_aa: CASSSALLATDTQYF; cdr3_nt: TGTGCCAGCAGCTCCGCTCTACTAGCGACAGATACGCAGTATTTT
v_call: TRBV7-9; j_call: TRBJ2-7; clone_size: many; d_call: TRBD2; cdr3_aa: CASSLAGSGDEQYF; cdr3_nt: TGTGCCAGCAGCTTAGCGGGTAGCGGGGACGAGCAGTACTTC
v_call: TRBV20-1; j_call: TRBJ2-5; clone_size: .; d_call: TRBD2; cdr3_aa: CSAHTGLAGEETQYF; cdr3_nt: TGCAGTGCTCATACGGGACTAGCGGGAGAAGAGACCCAGTACTTC
v_call: TRBV20-1; j_call: TRBJ1-1; clone_size: few; d_call: .; cdr3_aa: CSALGGPNEAFF; cdr3_nt: TGCAGTGCTCTTGGAGGGCCGAATGAAGCTTTCTTT
v_call: TRBV18; j_call: TRBJ2-3; clone_size: .; d_call: .; cdr3_aa: CASSPDIVIVTDTQYF; cdr3_nt: TGTGCCAGCTCACCCGATATAGTAATCGTCACAGATACGCAGTATTTT
v_call: TRBV27; j_call: TRBJ2-7; clone_size: .; d_call: .; cdr3_aa: CASRPLRGPGLEQYF; cdr3_nt: TGTGCCAGCAGGCCCCTCAGGGGACCAGGCCTCGAGCAGTACTTC
v_call: TRBV20-1; j_call: TRBJ2-7; clone_size: .; d_call: .; cdr3_aa: CSASVRSYEQYF; cdr3_nt: TGCAGTGCTAGCGTCAGATCCTACGAGCAGTACTTC
v_call: TRBV6-2/TRBV6-3; j_call: TRBJ2-7; clone_size: many; d_call: .; cdr3_aa: CASRRRVRNEQYF; cdr3_nt: TGTGCCAGCAGGCGCAGGGTGAGGAACGAGCAGTACTTC
v_call: TRBV28; j_call: TRBJ1-3; clone_size: many; d_call: .; cdr3_aa: CASSLDLPGNTIYF; cdr3_nt: TGTGCCAGCAGTTTAGACCTACCTGGAAACACCATATATTTT
v_call: TRBV6-4; j_call: TRBJ2-1; clone_size: .; d_call: TRBD2; cdr3_aa: CASSDTGTSSDEQFF; cdr3_nt: TGTGCCAGCAGTGACACCGGGACTAGCAGCGATGAGCAGTTCTTC
v_call: TRBV6-1; j_call: TRBJ1-4; clone_size: many; d_call: TRBD1; cdr3_aa: CASSRDRGRNEKLFF; cdr3_nt: TGTGCCAGCAGCCGCGACAGGGGTCGCAATGAAAAACTGTTTTTT
v_call: TRBV15; j_call: TRBJ2-1; clone_size: .; d_call: TRBD2; cdr3_aa: CATRTLAGVNEQFF; cdr3_nt: TGTGCCACCAGGACACTAGCGGGAGTCAATGAGCAGTTCTTC
v_call: TRBV28; j_call: TRBJ2-7; clone_size: many; d_call: .; cdr3_aa: CASSFRGALKYEQYF; cdr3_nt: TGTGCCAGCAGTTTCAGGGGGGCGCTTAAGTACGAGCAGTACTTC
v_call: TRBV10-3; j_call: TRBJ1-1; clone_size: .; d_call: .; cdr3_aa: CAISGPSWRGNTEAFF; cdr3_nt: TGTGCCATCAGTGGACCTTCGTGGAGGGGGAACACTGAAGCTTTCTTT
v_call: TRBV29-1; j_call: TRBJ2-7; clone_size: .; d_call: TRBD2; cdr3_aa: CSGSSGSPYEQYF; cdr3_nt: TGCAGCGGGAGCAGCGGGAGCCCCTACGAGCAGTACTTC
v_call: TRBV10-3; j_call: TRBJ1-1; clone_size: .; d_call: .; cdr3_aa: CAISEFPQNEAFF; cdr3_nt: TGTGCCATCAGTGAGTTCCCCCAGAATGAAGCTTTCTTT
v_call: TRBV5-1; j_call: TRBJ2-7; clone_size: many; d_call: TRBD1; cdr3_aa: CASSLGQETREQYF; cdr3_nt: TGCGCCAGCAGCTTAGGACAGGAGACGAGGGAGCAGTACTTC
v_call: TRBV14; j_call: TRBJ2-1; clone_size: .; d_call: TRBD2; cdr3_aa: CASGHLAGVSNEQFF; cdr3_nt: TGTGCCAGCGGCCATCTAGCGGGAGTAAGTAATGAGCAGTTCTTC
v_call: TRBV13; j_call: TRBJ2-3; clone_size: .; d_call: TRBD1; cdr3_aa: CASSTRGQGADTQYF; cdr3_nt: TGTGCCAGCAGCACCAGGGGACAGGGAGCAGATACGCAGTATTTT
v_call: TRBV19; j_call: TRBJ1-4; clone_size: few; d_call: .; cdr3_aa: CASSIFLLSETNEKLFF; cdr3_nt: TGTGCCAGTAGTATTTTCCTCTTGAGTGAGACTAATGAAAAACTGTTTTTT
v_call: TRBV30; j_call: TRBJ2-1; clone_size: many; d_call: .; cdr3_aa: CARTSQGDEQFF; cdr3_nt: TGTGCCCGGACGTCACAGGGAGATGAGCAGTTCTTC
v_call: TRBV11-2; j_call: TRBJ2-1; clone_size: many; d_call: TRBD2; cdr3_aa: CASSLPGTSRNEQFF; cdr3_nt: TGTGCCAGCAGCTTACCCGGGACTAGCCGCAATGAGCAGTTCTTC
v_call: TRBV9; j_call: TRBJ1-4; clone_size: .; d_call: .; cdr3_aa: CASSAIPATNEKLFF; cdr3_nt: TGTGCCAGCAGCGCGATCCCTGCAACTAATGAAAAACTGTTTTTT
v_call: TRBV19; j_call: TRBJ2-7; clone_size: few; d_call: TRBD2; cdr3_aa: CASSAGGYYEQYF; cdr3_nt: TGTGCCAGTAGCGCGGGGGGCTACTACGAGCAGTACTTC
v_call: TRBV6-1; j_call: TRBJ1-4; clone_size: few; d_call: TRBD1; cdr3_aa: CASSLSGQVMGGEKLFF; cdr3_nt: TGTGCCAGCAGCCTCTCCGGACAGGTCATGGGGGGTGAAAAACTGTTTTTT
v_call: TRBV2; j_call: TRBJ2-7; clone_size: few; d_call: TRBD1; cdr3_aa: CASSAERQGSYEQYF; cdr3_nt: TGTGCCAGCAGTGCTGAGAGACAGGGGTCCTACGAGCAGTACTTC
v_call: TRBV6-2/TRBV6-3; j_call: TRBJ2-7; clone_size: .; d_call: .; cdr3_aa: CASSYGDTNYEQYF; cdr3_nt: TGTGCCAGCAGCTACGGGGACACAAACTACGAGCAGTACTTC
v_call: TRBV19; j_call: TRBJ2-5; clone_size: .; d_call: .; cdr3_aa: CASTGTDLQETQYF; cdr3_nt: TGTGCCAGTACTGGGACCGATCTCCAAGAGACCCAGTACTTC
v_call: TRBV7-8; j_call: TRBJ2-3; clone_size: few; d_call: .; cdr3_aa: CASSLEGTSYRTDTQYF; cdr3_nt: TGTGCCAGCAGCTTAGAAGGCACTAGCTATCGCACAGATACGCAGTATTTT
v_call: TRBV27; j_call: TRBJ2-1; clone_size: few; d_call: .; cdr3_aa: CASSLDPGLLEQFF; cdr3_nt: TGTGCCAGCAGTCTCGACCCCGGTCTGTTGGAGCAGTTCTTC
v_call: TRBV20-1; j_call: TRBJ2-3; clone_size: few; d_call: TRBD2; cdr3_aa: CSARSGTSIMETDTQYF; cdr3_nt: TGCAGTGCTAGATCCGGGACTAGTATTATGGAAACAGATACGCAGTATTTT
v_call: TRBV7-9; j_call: TRBJ2-3; clone_size: few; d_call: .; cdr3_aa: CASSLVIRSTDTQYF; cdr3_nt: TGTGCCAGCAGCTTAGTGATCCGGAGCACAGATACGCAGTATTTT
v_call: TRBV20-1; j_call: TRBJ2-5; clone_size: many; d_call: TRBD2; cdr3_aa: CSARDPTSVRETQYF; cdr3_nt: TGCAGTGCTAGAGATCCCACTAGCGTTCGGGAGACCCAGTACTTC
v_call: TRBV7-2; j_call: TRBJ2-3; clone_size: many; d_call: .; cdr3_aa: CASSLALVISTDTQYF; cdr3_nt: TGTGCCAGCAGCTTAGCGCTAGTCATCAGCACAGATACGCAGTATTTT